The 18 T cell receptor beta chains presented below share a single source sample, sequenced in a study of shared clonotypes between healthy human individuals. The data were produced by immunoSEQ multiplex PCR, yet TCRdb's version contains in-frame clones alone and is incomplete. This table has hundreds of thousands of clones, around 78% appearing once. The sample was memory CD4+ T cells sorted from blood. Stated subset: CD45RA-negative fraction. The receptors shown here come from a woman younger than 45 in good health.

V gene TRBV28 combines with J gene TRBJ1-1, with 7 bases aligning to TRBD1. This CDR3 region has 12 residues. Germline V gene lookup returns CDR1 MDHEN and CDR2 SYDVKM. V trimming: 5 bases; J trimming: 11 bases; junction bases outside the gene matches: 8. The CDR3 DNA follows: TGTGCCAGCAGTCCAGTGACAGGGTCGGCTTTCTTT. Amino acid sequence: CASSPVTGSAFF.

This clone came up a few times. This sequence joins TRBV6-1 and TRBJ2-7; D is perhaps TRBD2 (5 bases). Trimming shortened V by 11 bases and J by 6 bases, and 20 bases separated the two germline ends. Per the germline V gene, CDR1 is MNHNS and CDR2 is SASEGT. This CDR3 spans 13 amino acids. CDR3 in DNA: TGTGCCGTTGCTAAGCGGCTGGCTCTCGAGCAGTACTTC. Translating it yields CAVAKRLALEQYF.

The chain joins TRBV19 to TRBJ1-5, with a weak D call TRBD1 (6 bases). CDR1 is LNHDA and CDR2 is SQIVND in the germline V gene (reference sequence). This CDR3 spans 19 amino acids. Trimming took 6 bases from V and 4 from J, leaving 28 bases between them. The CDR3 sequence: CASRPPLSGQLMGNQPQHF. CDR3 nucleotides: TGTGCCAGTAGGCCGCCCCTCTCGGGACAACTAATGGGGAATCAGCCCCAGCATTTT.

The chain joins TRBV27 to TRBJ2-7, with 8 bases identical to TRBD1. Per germline, CDR1 MNHEY and CDR2 SMNVEV (reference sequence). Trimming cost V 8 bases and J 3 bases; bases outside gene matches: 6. The length of the CDR3 is 13 residues. CDR3 sequence: CASADRGNYEQYF. The CDR3 DNA reads as TGTGCCAGCGCTGACAGGGGAAACTACGAGCAGTACTTC.

To note about this clone: A much larger clone differs by one base, so this may be a read error. Different DNA sequences within this sample yield the same CDR3. DNA for the CDR3: TGTGCCAGCAGCGAATACTACGAGCAGTACTTC. Its translation: CASSEYYEQYF. The V call is TRBV6-1, the J call TRBJ2-7, with D unclear. The germline V gene has CDR1 MNHNS and CDR2 SASEGT. V lost 6 bases and J lost 3, with 6 bases in between. The CDR3 spans 11 residues.

The genes are TRBV11-2 and TRBJ1-4, with 8 bases that match TRBD1. This CDR3 is built from 16 residues. Germline V lookup: CDR1 SGHAT, CDR2 FQNNGV. Unmatched junction bases numbered 5, after V lost 4 bases and J lost 1 base. DNA for the CDR3: TGTGCCAGCAGCTGGACAGGGACTCAAACTAATGAAAAACTGTTTTTT. Translation gives CASSWTGTQTNEKLFF.

This sequence joins TRBV5-1 and TRBJ2-7; D is possibly TRBD1 (5 bases). V was cut by 0 bases and J by 2 bases, with 18 bases left in between. From germline, CDR1 is SGHRS and CDR2 YFSETQ. The CDR3 is 17 amino acids. This chain's CDR3 is CASSLAIRKGATYEQYF. The CDR3 bases are TGCGCCAGCAGCTTGGCCATCCGAAAAGGGGCGACCTACGAGCAGTACTTC.

V usage is TRBV23-1 and J usage is TRBJ2-2, with 7 nucleotides matching TRBD2. TRBV23-1 qualifies as an ORF whose function is uncertain. Trimming at V came to 11 bases and at J to 7 bases, leaving 7 bases not matched to a gene. The CDR3 spans 12 residues. Written as DNA, the CDR3 is TGCGCCCCCAACGGCGGGGGCGGGGAGCTGTTTTTT. The encoded protein is CAPNGGGGELFF.

This clone has a handful of counts. The genes are TRBV10-3 and TRBJ1-5; 10 bases align to TRBD1. The CDR3 length is 13 residues. The germline V gene has CDR1 ENHRY and CDR2 SYGVKD. V lost 8 bases, J lost 3 bases, and 1 base stayed unmatched. The CDR3 region has the DNA TGTGCCATCGGGACAGGGGACAATCAGCCCCAGCATTTT. Protein product: CAIGTGDNQPQHF.

The V gene is TRBV28, the J gene TRBJ1-2, with TRBD1 matching 10 bases. V lost 5 bases to trimming and J lost 14 bases; unmatched junction nucleotides: 11. CDR3 size: 13 residues. Germline CDR1 reads MDHEN; CDR2 reads SYDVKM. The CDR3, as DNA: TGTGCCAGCAGTACCGGGACAGGGGTCAGCATTACCTTC. Translated: CASSTGTGVSITF.

The chain employs TRBV6-1 and TRBJ2-5, with D maybe TRBD1 (6 bases). V shed 2 bases and J shed 5 bases, with 15 bases lying between them. The CDR3 runs 15 residues. Per germline, CDR1 MNHNS and CDR2 SASEGT. The CDR3 region has the DNA TGTGCCAGCAGTGAATTAGGGGGTTTGAGTGAGACCCAGTACTTC. Translated: CASSELGGLSETQYF.

The chain joins TRBV19 to TRBJ1-5, with D perhaps TRBD1 (6 bases). V shed 7 bases and J shed 4 bases, with 11 bases lying between them. There are 13 residues in the CDR3. Germline V CDR1 and CDR2: LNHDA, SQIVND (reference sequence). CDR3 nucleotides: TGTGCCAGTACGAATACAGGGAATCAGCCCCAGCATTTT. It yields the protein CASTNTGNQPQHF.

The chain is built from TRBV5-1 and TRBJ2-6; D is ambiguous. In germline, CDR1 is SGHRS, CDR2 YFSETQ. The CDR3 runs 14 residues. V was clipped by 3 bases and J by 0 bases, with 4 bases between them. CDR3 sequence reads: CASSSRSGANVLTF. As DNA, the CDR3 is TGCGCCAGCAGCTCCCGCTCTGGGGCCAACGTCCTGACTTTC. Combining the CDR3 with reference TRBV5-1 and TRBJ2-6 gives the whole variable domain KAGVTQTPRYLIKTRGQQVTLSCSPISGHRSVSWYQQTPGQGLQFLFEYFSETQRNKGNFPGRFSGRQFSNSRSEMNVSTLELGDSALYLCASSSRSGANVLTFGAGSRLTVL.

The chain joins TRBV10-3 to TRBJ2-3; D perhaps matches TRBD2 (5 bases). The CDR3 extends over 15 amino acids. The V gene's germline CDR1 is ENHRY and CDR2 SYGVKD. Trimming left V 2 bases short and J 3 bases short, with 12 bases between. The DNA for the CDR3 is TGTGCCATCAGTGAGGAGGGCATCCAAACAGATACGCAGTATTTT. Encoded protein: CAISEEGIQTDTQYF.

The chain carries TRBV7-2 and TRBJ2-7; maybe TRBD2 (6 bases). Trimming removed 4 bases from V and 3 bases from J, with 10 bases in between. This CDR3 is built from 13 residues. The germline V gene has CDR1 SGHTA and CDR2 FQGNSA. The CDR3 sequence is CASSSRDFYEQYF. The DNA for the CDR3 is TGTGCCAGCAGCTCCCGGGACTTCTACGAGCAGTACTTC.

The chain carries TRBV9 and TRBJ2-3, with 9 bases aligning to TRBD1. Germline CDR1 reads SGDLS; CDR2 reads YYNGEE. V lost 2 bases and J lost 4; bases outside the gene matches: 8. This CDR3 has 16 amino acids. As DNA, the CDR3 is TGTGCCAGCAGCGTGGGACCGGGACAGGGTTCAGATACGCAGTATTTT. The encoded protein is CASSVGPGQGSDTQYF.

In nucleotides, the CDR3 is TGTGCCAGCAGGGTCGCCGGTCAGCCCCAGCATTTT. Its translation is CASRVAGQPQHF. This chain joins TRBV28 and TRBJ1-5, with D uncertain. The CDR3 sequence is 12 residues long. Germline CDR1 reads MDHEN; CDR2 reads SYDVKM. Trimming left V 6 bases short and J 6 bases short, with 9 bases between.

This clone was picked up a small number of times. This chain links TRBV4-2 with TRBJ2-7; tentative D call: TRBD2 (5 bases). Germline V CDR1 and CDR2: LGHNA, YNFKEQ. The CDR3 totals 15 residues. V lost 1 base and J lost 6, with 16 bases in between. For the CDR3, the DNA is TGTGCCAGCAGCCAAGCGGGAACTACCATGCTCGAGCAGTACTTC. Translated: CASSQAGTTMLEQYF.